Given below is one T cell receptor (beta chain) in context. The record originates from a study of shared T cell receptors in the human thymus. Measured with immunoSEQ multiplex PCR; TCRdb has only the in-frame clones, and not every one. The sample has hundreds of thousands of clones, about 89% seen once. The V gene's germline CDR1 is GTSNPN and CDR2 SVGIG (reference sequence). The V and J ends lost 0 bases and 5 bases respectively, with 20 bases between them. This CDR3 is 16 amino acids long. These records were also assigned to another study, of human thymus T cells. That work states: Resections obtained during corrective heart surgery supplied the thymus tissue. Unrelated individuals reportedly shared highly overlapping thymic TCR repertoires.

The sequencing input was thymocytes. The receptor's source is a boy in the first two years of life with a congenital heart defect. This chain connects TRBV30 to TRBJ2-7; TRBD2 is a possible D gene (6 bases). The CDR3: CAWSVRRSGCCHEQYF. The CDR3 DNA sequence: TGTGCCTGGAGTGTACGGAGGAGCGGGTGTTGCCACGAGCAGTACTTC.